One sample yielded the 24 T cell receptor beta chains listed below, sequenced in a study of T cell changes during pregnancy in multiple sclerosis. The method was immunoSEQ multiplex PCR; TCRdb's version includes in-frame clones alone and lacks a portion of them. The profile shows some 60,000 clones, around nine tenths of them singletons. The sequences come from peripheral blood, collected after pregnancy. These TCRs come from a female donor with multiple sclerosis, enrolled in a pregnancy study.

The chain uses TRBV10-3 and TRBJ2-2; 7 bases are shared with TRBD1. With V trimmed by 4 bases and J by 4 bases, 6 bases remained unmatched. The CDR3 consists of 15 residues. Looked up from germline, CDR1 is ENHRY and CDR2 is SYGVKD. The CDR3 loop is CAISAGQSVTGELFF. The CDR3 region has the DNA TGTGCCATCAGTGCGGGACAGTCGGTCACCGGGGAGCTGTTTTTT.

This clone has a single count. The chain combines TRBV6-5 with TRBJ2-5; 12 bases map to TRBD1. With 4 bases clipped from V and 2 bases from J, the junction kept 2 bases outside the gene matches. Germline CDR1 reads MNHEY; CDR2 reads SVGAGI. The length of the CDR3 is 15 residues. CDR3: CASSWDRGQQETQYF. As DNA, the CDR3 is TGTGCCAGCAGTTGGGACAGGGGGCAACAAGAGACCCAGTACTTC.

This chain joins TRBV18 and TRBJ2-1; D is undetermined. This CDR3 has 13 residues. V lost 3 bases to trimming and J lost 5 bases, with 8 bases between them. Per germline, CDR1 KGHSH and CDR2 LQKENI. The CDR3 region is CASSPSANNEQFF. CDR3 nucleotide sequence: TGTGCCAGCTCACCCAGCGCGAACAATGAGCAGTTCTTC.

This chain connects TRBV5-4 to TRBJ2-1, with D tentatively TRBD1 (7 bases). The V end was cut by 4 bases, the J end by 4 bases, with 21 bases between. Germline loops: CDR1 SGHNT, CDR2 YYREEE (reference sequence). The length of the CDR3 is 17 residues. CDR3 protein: CASSPGGTRISYNEQFF. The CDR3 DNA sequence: TGTGCCAGCAGCCCAGGGGGGACCCGCATTAGTTACAATGAGCAGTTCTTC. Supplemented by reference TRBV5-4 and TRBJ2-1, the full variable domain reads ETGVTQSPTHLIKTRGQQVTLRCSSQSGHNTVSWYQQALGQGPQFIFQYYREEENGRGNFPPRFSGLQFPNYSSELNVNALELDDSALYLCASSPGGTRISYNEQFFGPGTRLTVL.

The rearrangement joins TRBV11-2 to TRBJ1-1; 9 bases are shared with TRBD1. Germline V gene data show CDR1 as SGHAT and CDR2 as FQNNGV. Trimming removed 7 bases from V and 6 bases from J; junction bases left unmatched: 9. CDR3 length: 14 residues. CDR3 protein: CASKGTGKWAEAFF. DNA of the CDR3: TGTGCCAGCAAGGGGACAGGGAAATGGGCTGAAGCTTTCTTT.

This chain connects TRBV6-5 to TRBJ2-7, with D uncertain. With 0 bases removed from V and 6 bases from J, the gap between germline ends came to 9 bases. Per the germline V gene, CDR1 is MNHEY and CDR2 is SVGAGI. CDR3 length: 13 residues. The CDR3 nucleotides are TGTGCCAGCAGTTACTCGCCGAGTGGCGAGCAGTACTTC. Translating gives CASSYSPSGEQYF.

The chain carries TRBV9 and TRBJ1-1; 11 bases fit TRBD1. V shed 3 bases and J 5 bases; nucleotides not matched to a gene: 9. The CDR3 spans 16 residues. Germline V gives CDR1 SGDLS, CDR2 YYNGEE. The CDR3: CASSAGQGAFGTEAFF. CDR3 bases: TGTGCCAGCAGCGCCGGACAGGGGGCTTTTGGGACTGAAGCTTTCTTT.

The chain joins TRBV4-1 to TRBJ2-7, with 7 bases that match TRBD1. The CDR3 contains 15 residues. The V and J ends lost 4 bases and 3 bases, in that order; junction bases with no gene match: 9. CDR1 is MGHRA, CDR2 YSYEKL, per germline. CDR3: CASSRNRDSYYEQYF. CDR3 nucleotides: TGCGCCAGCAGCCGGAACCGGGACAGCTACTACGAGCAGTACTTC.

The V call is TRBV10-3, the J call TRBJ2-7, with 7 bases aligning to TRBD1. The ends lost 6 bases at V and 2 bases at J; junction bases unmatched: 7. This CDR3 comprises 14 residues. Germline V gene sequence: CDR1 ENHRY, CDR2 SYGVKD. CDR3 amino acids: CAIRPGTETYEQYF. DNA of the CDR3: TGTGCCATCAGACCCGGGACAGAGACCTACGAGCAGTACTTC.

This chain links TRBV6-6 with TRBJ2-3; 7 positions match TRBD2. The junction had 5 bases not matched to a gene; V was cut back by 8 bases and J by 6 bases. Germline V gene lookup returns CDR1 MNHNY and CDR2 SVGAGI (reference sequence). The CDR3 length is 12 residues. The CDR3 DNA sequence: TGTGCCAGCCGCGGGGGATCGGATACGCAGTATTTT. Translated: CASRGGSDTQYF.

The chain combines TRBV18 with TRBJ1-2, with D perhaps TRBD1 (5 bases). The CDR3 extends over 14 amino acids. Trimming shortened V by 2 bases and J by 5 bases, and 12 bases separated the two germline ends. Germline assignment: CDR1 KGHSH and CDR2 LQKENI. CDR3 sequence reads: CASSPGQEGYGYTF. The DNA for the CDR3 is TGTGCCAGCTCACCAGGGCAGGAGGGGTATGGCTACACCTTC.

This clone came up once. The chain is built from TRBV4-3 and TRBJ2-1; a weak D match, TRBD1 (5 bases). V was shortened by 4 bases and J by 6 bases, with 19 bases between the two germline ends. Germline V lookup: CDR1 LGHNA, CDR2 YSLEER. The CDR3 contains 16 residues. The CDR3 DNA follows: TGCGCCAGCAGCCCAAGTTTGACAGCCCTAATCAATGAGCAGTTCTTC. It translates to CASSPSLTALINEQFF.

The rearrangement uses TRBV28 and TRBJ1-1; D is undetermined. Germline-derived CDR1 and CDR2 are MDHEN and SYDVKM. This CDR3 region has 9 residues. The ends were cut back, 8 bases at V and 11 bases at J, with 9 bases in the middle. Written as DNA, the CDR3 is TGTGCCAGCGGGAGTACGGCTTTCTTT. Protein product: CASGSTAFF.

The CDR3: CASSGQLNTGELFF. DNA for the CDR3: TGTGCCTCATCGGGACAACTGAACACCGGGGAGCTGTTTTTT. V and J are TRBV30 and TRBJ2-2, with D possibly matching TRBD1 (6 bases). This CDR3 contains 14 residues. CDR1 is GTSNPN and CDR2 is SVGIG in the germline V gene (reference sequence). With 7 bases removed from V and 1 base from J, the gap between germline ends came to 13 bases.

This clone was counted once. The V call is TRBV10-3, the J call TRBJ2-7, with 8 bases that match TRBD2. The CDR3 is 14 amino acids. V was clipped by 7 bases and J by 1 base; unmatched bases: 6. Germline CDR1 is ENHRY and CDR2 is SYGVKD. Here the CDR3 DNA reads TGTGCCATCACTTCAGCGGGGGATTCCTACGAGCAGTACTTC. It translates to CAITSAGDSYEQYF.

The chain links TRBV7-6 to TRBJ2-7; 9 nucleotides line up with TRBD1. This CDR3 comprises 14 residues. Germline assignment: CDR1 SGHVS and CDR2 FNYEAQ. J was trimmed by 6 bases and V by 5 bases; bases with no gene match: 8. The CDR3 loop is CASSLRDRVIEQYF. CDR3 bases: TGTGCCAGCAGCCTTAGGGACAGGGTTATCGAGCAGTACTTC. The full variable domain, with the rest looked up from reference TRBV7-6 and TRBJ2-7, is GAGVSQSPRYKVTKRGQDVALRCDPISGHVSLYWYRQALGQGPEFLTYFNYEAQQDKSGLPNDRFSAERPEGSISTLTIQRTEQRDSAMYRCASSLRDRVIEQYFGPGTRLTVT.

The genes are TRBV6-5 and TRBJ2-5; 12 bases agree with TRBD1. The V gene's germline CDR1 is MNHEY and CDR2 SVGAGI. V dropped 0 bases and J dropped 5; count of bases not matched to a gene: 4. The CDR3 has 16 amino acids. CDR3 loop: CASSYSGTGGRETQYF. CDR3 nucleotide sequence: TGTGCCAGCAGTTACTCCGGGACAGGGGGCAGGGAGACCCAGTACTTC.

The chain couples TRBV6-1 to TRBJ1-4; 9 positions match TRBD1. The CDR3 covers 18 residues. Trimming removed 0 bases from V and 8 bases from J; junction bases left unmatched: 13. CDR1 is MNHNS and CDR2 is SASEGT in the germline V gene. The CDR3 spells CASSEALQGALSEEKLFF. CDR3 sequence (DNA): TGTGCCAGCAGTGAAGCTTTACAGGGGGCGTTGAGTGAGGAAAAACTGTTTTTT.

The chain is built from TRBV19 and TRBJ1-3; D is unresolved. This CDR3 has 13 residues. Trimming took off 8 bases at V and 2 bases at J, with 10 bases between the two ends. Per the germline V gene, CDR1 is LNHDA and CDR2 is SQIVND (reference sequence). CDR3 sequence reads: CASAAVPGNTIYF. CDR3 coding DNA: TGTGCCAGTGCGGCAGTCCCTGGAAACACCATATATTTT.

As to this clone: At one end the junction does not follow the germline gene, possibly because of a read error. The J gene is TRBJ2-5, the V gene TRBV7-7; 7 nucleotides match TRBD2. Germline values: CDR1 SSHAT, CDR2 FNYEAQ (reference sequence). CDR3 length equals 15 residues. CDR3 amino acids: CASSFSGGPQETQYF. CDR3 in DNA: TGTGCTAGCAGCTTCTCGGGGGGACCTCAAGAGACCCAGTACTTC.

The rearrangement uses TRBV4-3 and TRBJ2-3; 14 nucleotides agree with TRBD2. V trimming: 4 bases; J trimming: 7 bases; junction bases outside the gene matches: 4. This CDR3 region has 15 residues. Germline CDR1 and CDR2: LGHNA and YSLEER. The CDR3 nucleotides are TGCGCCAGCAGCCTGGGGACTAGCGGGGGATATACGCAGTATTTT. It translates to CASSLGTSGGYTQYF.

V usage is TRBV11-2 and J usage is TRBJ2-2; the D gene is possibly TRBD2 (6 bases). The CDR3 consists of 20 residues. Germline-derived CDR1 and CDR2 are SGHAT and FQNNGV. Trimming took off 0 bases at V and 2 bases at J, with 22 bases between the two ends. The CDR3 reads CASSLDSGSVRFGNTGELFF. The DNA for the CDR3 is TGTGCCAGCAGCTTAGATAGCGGTTCGGTCAGGTTCGGTAACACCGGGGAGCTGTTTTTT.

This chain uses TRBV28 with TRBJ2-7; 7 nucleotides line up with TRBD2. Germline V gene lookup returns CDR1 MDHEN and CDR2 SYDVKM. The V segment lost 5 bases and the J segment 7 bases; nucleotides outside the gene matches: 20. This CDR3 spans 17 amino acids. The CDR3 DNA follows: TGTGCCAGCAGTACGAGGGCGGGGGACTACTCAGATTGGGAGCAGTACTTC. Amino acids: CASSTRAGDYSDWEQYF. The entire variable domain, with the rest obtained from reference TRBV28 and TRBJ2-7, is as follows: DVKVTQSSRYLVKRTGEKVFLECVQDMDHENMFWYRQDPGLGLRLIYFSYDVKMKEKGDIPEGYSVSREKKERFSLILESASTNQTSMYLCASSTRAGDYSDWEQYFGPGTRLTVT.

The CDR3 sequence is CASRETGHEKLFF. For the CDR3, the DNA is TGTGCCAGCAGGGAGACAGGGCACGAAAAACTGTTTTTT. The rearrangement uses TRBV28 and TRBJ1-4; TRBD1 matches 7 bases. Germline CDR1 reads MDHEN; CDR2 reads SYDVKM. The V segment lost 6 bases and the J segment 8 bases; nucleotides outside the gene matches: 6. The CDR3 runs 13 residues.